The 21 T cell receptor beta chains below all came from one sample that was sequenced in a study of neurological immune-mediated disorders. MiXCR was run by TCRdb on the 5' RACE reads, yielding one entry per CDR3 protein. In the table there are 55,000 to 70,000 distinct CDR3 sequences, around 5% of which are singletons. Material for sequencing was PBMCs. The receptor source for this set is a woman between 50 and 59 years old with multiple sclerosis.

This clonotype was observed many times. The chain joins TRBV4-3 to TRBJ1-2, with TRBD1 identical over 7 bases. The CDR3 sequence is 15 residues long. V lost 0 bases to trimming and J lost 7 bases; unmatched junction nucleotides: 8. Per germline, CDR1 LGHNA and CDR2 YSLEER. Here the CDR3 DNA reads TGCGCCAGCAGCCAAGAGGGACAGTGGGTGGGTGGCTACACCTTC. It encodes CASSQEGQWVGGYTF.

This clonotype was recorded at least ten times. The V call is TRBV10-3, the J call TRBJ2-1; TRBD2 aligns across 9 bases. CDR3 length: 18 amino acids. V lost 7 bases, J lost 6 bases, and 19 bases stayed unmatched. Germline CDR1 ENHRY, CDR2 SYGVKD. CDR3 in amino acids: CAIKGDSGSRFSTNEQFF. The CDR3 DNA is TGTGCCATCAAAGGAGATAGCGGGAGCCGATTCTCAACCAATGAGCAGTTCTTC.

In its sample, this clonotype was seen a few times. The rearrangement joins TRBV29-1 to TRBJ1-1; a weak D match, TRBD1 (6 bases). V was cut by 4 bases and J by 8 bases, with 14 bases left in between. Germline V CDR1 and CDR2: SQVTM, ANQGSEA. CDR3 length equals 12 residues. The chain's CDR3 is CSVGGGQLEAFF. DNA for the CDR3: TGCAGCGTTGGGGGTGGACAGTTAGAAGCTTTCTTT.

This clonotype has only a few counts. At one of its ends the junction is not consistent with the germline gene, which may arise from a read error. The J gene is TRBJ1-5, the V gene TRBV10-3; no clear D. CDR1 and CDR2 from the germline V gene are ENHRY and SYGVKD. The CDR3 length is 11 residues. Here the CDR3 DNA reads TGTGCCATCAGTGAGGGCGGGCCCCAGAATTTT. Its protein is CAISEGGPQNF.

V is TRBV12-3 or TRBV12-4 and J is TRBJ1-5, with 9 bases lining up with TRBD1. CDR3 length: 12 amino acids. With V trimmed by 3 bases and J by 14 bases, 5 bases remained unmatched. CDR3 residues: CASSFTGTGKHF. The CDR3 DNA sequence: TGTGCCAGCAGTTTCACCGGGACAGGGAAGCATTTT.

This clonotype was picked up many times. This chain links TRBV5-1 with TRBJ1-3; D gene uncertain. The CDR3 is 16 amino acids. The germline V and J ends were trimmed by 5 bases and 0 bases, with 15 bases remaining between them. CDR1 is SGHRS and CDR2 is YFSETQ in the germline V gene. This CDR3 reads CASSSWDLSSGNTIYF. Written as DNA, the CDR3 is TGCGCCAGCAGTTCGTGGGATCTGAGCTCTGGAAACACCATATATTTT.

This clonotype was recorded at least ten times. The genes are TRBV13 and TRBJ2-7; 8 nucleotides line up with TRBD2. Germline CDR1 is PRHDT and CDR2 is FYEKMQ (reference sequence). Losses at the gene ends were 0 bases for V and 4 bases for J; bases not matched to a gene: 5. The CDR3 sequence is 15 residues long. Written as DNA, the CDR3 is TGTGCCAGCAGCTTAGGCCGGGCTAGCGGGTACGAGCAGTACTTC. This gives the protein CASSLGRASGYEQYF.

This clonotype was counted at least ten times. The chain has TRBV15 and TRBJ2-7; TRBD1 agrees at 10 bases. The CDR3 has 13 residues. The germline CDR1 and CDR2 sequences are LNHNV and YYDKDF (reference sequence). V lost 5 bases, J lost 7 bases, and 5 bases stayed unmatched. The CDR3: CATSGDRGWEQYF. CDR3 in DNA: TGTGCCACCAGCGGGGACAGGGGATGGGAGCAGTACTTC.

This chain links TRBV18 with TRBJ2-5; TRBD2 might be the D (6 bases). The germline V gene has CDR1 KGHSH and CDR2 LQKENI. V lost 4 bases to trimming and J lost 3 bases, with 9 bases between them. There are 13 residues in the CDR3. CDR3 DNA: TGTGCCAGCTCACTAGGACTAAAAGAGACCCAGTACTTC. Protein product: CASSLGLKETQYF.

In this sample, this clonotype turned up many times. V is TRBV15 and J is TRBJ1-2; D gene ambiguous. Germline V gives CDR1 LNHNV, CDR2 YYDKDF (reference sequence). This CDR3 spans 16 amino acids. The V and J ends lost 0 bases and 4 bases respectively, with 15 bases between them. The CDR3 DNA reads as TGTGCCACCAGCAGAGATCTAACCTCACTACCCTATGGCTACACCTTC. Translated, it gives CATSRDLTSLPYGYTF.

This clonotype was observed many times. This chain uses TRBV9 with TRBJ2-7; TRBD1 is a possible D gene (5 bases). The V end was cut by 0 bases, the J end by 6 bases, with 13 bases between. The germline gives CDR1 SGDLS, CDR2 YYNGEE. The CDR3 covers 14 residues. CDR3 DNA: TGTGCCAGCAGCGTAGGACAGCTCCATACCGAGCAGTACTTC. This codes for CASSVGQLHTEQYF. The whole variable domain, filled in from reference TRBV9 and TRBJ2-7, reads DSGVTQTPKHLITATGQRVTLRCSPRSGDLSVYWYQQSLDQGLQFLIQYYNGEERAKGNILERFSAQQFPDLHSELNLSSLELGDSALYFCASSVGQLHTEQYFGPGTRLTVT.

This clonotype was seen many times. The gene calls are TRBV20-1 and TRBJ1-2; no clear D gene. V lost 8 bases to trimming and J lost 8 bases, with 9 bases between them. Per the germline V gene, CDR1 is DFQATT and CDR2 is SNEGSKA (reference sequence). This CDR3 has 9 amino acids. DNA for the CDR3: TGCAGTCCCGACGGGGGCTACACCTTC. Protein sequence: CSPDGGYTF.

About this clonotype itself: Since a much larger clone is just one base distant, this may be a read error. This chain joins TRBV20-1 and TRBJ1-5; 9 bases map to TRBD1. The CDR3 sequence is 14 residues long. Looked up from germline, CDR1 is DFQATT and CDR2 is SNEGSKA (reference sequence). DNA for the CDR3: TGCAGTGCTTGGACAGGGGATAGCAATCAGCCCCTGAATTTT. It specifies CSAWTGDSNQPLNF.

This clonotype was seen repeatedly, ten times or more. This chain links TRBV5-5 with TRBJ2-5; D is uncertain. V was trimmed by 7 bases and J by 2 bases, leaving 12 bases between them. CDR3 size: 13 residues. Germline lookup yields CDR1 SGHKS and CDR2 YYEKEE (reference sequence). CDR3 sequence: CASLARPQETQYF. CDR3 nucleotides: TGTGCCAGCCTCGCCCGACCACAAGAGACCCAGTACTTC.

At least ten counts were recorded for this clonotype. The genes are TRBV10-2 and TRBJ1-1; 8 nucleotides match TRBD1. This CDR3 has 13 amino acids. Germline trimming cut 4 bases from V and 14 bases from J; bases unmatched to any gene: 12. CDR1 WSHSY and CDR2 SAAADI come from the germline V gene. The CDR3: CASSVRGRGFPFF. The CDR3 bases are TGCGCCAGCAGTGTCAGGGGGCGCGGCTTTCCGTTCTTT.

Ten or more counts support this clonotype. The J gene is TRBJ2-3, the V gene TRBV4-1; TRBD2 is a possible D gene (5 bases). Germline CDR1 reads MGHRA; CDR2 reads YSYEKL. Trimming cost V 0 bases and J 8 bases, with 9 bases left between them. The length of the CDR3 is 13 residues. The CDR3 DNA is TGCGCCAGCAGCCAAGATTCCCGGGGTACGCAGTATTTT. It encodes CASSQDSRGTQYF.

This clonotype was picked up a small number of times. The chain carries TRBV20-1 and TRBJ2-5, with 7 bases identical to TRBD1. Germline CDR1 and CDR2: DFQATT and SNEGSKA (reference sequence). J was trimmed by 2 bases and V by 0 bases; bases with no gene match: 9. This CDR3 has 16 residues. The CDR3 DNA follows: TGCAGTGCTAGAGACTATTTCAGGGACAGTCAAGAGACCCAGTACTTC. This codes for CSARDYFRDSQETQYF.

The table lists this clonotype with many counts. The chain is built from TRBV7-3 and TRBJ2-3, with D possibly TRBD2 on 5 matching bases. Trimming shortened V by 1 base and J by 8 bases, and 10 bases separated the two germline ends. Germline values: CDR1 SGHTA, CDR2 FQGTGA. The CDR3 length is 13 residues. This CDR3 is CASSLKGSGTQYF. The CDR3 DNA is TGTGCCAGCAGCTTAAAAGGGAGCGGTACGCAGTATTTT.

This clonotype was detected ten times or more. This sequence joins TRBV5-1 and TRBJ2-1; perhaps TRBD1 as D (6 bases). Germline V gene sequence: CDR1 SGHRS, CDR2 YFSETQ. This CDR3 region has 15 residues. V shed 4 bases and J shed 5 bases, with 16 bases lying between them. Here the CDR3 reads CASSPGKQGDNEQFF. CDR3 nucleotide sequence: TGCGCCAGCAGCCCCGGGAAACAGGGAGACAATGAGCAGTTCTTC.

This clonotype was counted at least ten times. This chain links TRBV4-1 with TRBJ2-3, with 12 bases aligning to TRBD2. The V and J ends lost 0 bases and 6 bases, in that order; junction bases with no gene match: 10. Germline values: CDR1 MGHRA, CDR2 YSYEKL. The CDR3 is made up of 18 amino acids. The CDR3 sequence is CASSQDEASGGAKDTQYF. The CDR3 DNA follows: TGCGCCAGCAGCCAAGACGAGGCTAGCGGGGGGGCGAAGGATACGCAGTATTTT.

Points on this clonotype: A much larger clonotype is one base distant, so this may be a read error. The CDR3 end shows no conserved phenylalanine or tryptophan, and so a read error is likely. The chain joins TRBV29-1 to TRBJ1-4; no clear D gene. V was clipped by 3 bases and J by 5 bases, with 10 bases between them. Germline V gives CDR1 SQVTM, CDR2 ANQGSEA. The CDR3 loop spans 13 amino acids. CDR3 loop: CSVDYGRNEKLFL. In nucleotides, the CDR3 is TGCAGCGTTGATTACGGACGGAATGAAAAACTGTTTCTT.